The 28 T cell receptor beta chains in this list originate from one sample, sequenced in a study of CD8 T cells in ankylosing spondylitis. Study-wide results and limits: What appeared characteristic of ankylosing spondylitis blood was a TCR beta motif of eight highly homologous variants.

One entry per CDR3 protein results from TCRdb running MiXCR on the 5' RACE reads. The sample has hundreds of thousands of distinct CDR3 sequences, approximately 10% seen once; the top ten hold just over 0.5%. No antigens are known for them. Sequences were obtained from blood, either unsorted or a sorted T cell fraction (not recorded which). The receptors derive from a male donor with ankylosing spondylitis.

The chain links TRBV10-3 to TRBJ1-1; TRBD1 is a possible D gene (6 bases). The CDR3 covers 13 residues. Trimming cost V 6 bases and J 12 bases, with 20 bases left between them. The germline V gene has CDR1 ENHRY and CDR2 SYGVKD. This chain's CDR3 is CAISQQGTAFPFF. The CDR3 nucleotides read TGTGCCATCAGCCAACAGGGCACCGCGTTCCCTTTCTTT.

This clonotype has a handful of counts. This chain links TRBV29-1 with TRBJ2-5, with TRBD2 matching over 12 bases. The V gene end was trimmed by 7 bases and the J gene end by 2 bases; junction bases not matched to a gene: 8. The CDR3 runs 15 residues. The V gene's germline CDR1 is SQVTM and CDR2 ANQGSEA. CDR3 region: CSGGGLAGGQETQYF. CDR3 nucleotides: TGCAGCGGAGGAGGGCTAGCGGGAGGGCAAGAGACCCAGTACTTC.

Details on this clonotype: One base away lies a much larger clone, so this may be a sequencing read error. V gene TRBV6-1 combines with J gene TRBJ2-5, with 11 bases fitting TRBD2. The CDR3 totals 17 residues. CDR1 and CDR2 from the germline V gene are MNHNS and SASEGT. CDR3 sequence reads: CDSSRGTSGGRWETQYF. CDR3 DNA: TGTGACAGCAGCCGCGGGACTAGCGGAGGCAGGTGGGAGACCCAGTACTTC.

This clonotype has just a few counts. CDR3 DNA: TGCGCCAGCAGCCCACGAAGTCGACAGGGAGTCGGCTATGGCTACACCTTC. The encoded protein is CASSPRSRQGVGYGYTF. The V gene is TRBV5-1, the J gene TRBJ1-2; 7 bases fit TRBD1. The germline CDR1 and CDR2 sequences are SGHRS and YFSETQ. The CDR3 runs to 17 residues. Trimming took 4 bases from V and 4 from J; bases not matched to a gene: 16.

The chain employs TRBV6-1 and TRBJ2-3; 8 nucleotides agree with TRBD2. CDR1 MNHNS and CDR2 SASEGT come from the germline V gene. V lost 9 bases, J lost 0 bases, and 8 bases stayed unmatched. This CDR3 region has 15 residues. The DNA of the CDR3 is TGTGCCAGTTTAGAGCGGGAGCCGAGCACAGATACGCAGTATTTT. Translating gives CASLEREPSTDTQYF.

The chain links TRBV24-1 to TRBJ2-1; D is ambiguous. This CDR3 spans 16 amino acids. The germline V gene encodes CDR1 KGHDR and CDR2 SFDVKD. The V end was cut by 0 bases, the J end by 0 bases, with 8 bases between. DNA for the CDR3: TGTGCCACCAGTGATTTGCGGGCGACCTCCTACAATGAGCAGTTCTTC. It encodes CATSDLRATSYNEQFF.

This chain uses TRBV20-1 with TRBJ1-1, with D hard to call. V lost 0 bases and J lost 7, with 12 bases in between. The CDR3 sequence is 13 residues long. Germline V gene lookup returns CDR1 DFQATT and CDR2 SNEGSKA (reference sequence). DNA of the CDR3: TGCAGTGCTAGAGATTTACGAGGCCGTGAAGCTTTCTTT. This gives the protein CSARDLRGREAFF.

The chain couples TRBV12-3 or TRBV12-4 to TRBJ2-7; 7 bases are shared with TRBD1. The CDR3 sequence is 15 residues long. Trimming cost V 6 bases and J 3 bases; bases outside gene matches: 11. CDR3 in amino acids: CASRPGTDYYYEQYF. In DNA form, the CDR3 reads TGTGCCAGCAGGCCAGGGACAGATTACTACTACGAGCAGTACTTC.

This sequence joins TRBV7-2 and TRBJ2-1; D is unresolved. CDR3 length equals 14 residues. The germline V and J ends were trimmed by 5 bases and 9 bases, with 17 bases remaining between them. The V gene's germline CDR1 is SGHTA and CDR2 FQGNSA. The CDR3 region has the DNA TGTGCCAGCAGCCCAATGGCCCAGAATTTTGAGCAGTTCTTC. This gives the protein CASSPMAQNFEQFF.

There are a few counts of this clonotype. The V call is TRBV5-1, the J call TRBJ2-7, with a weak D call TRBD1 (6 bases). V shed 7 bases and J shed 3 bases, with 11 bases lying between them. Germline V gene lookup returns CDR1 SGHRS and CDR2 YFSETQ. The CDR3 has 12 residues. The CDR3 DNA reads TGCGCCAGCGGTATCAGGGGCTACGAGCAGTACTTC. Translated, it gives CASGIRGYEQYF.

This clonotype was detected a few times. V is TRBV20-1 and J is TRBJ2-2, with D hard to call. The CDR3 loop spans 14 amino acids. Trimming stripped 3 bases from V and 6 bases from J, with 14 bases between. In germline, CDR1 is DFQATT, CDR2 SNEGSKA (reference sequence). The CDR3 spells CSARGKGVAGELFF. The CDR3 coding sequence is TGCAGTGCTAGGGGAAAGGGCGTCGCCGGGGAGCTGTTTTTT.

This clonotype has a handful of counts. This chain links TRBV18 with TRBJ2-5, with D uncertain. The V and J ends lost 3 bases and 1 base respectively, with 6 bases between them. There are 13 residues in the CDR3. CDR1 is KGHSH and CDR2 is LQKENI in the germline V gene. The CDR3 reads CASSPQFQETQYF. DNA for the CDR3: TGTGCCAGCTCACCCCAGTTCCAAGAGACCCAGTACTTC.

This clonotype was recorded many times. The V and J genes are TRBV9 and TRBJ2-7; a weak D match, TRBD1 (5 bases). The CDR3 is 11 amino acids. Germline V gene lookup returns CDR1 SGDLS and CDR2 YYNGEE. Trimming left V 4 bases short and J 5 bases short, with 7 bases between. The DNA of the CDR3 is TGTGCCAGCAGCACAGGCGACGAGCAGTACTTC. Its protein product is CASSTGDEQYF.

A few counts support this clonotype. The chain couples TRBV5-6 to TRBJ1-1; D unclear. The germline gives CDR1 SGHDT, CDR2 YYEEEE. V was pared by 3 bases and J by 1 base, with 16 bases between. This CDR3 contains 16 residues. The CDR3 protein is CASSYLVRRQNTEAFF. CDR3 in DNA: TGTGCCAGCAGCTACCTCGTACGACGACAGAACACTGAAGCTTTCTTT.

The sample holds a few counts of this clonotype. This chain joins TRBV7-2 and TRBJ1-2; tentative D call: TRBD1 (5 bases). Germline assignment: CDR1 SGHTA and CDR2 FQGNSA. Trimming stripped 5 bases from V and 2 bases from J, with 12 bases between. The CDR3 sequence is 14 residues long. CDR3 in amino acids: CASSDQGMNYGYTF. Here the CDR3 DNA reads TGTGCCAGCAGCGATCAGGGAATGAACTATGGCTACACCTTC. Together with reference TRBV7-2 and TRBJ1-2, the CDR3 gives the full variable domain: GAGVSQSPSNKVTEKGKDVELRCDPISGHTALYWYRQSLGQGLEFLIYFQGNSAPDKSGLPSDRFSAERTGGSVSTLTIQRTQQEDSAVYLCASSDQGMNYGYTFGSGTRLTVV.

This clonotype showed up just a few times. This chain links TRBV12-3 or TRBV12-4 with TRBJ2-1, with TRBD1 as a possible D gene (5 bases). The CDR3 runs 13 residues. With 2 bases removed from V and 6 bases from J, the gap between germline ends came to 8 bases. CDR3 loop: CASSLSRANEQFF. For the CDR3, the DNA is TGTGCCAGCAGTTTAAGCAGGGCCAATGAGCAGTTCTTC.

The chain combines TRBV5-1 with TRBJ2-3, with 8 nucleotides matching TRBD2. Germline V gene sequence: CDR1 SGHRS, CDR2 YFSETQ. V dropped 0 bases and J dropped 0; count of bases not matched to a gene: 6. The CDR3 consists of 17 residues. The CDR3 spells CASSLDRTSPSTDTQYF. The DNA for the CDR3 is TGCGCCAGCAGCTTGGACAGGACTAGCCCCAGCACAGATACGCAGTATTTT. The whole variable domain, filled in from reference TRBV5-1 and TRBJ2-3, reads KAGVTQTPRYLIKTRGQQVTLSCSPISGHRSVSWYQQTPGQGLQFLFEYFSETQRNKGNFPGRFSGRQFSNSRSEMNVSTLELGDSALYLCASSLDRTSPSTDTQYFGPGTRLTVL.

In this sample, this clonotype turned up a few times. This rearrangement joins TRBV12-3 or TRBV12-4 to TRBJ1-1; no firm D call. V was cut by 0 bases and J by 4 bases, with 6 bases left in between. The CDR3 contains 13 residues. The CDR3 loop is CASSLALATEAFF. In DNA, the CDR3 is TGTGCCAGCAGTTTAGCGCTTGCCACTGAAGCTTTCTTT.

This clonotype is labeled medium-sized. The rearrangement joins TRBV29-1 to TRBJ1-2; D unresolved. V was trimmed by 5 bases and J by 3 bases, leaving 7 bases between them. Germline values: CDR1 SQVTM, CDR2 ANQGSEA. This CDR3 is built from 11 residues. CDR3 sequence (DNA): TGCAGCGTTAGGATCTACTATGGCTACACCTTC. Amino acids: CSVRIYYGYTF.

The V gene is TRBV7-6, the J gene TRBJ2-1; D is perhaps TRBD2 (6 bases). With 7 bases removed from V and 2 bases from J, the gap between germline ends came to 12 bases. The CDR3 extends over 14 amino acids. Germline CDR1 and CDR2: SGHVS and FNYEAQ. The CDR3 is CASNRGTPYNEQFF. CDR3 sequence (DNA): TGTGCCAGCAATCGCGGGACTCCCTACAATGAGCAGTTCTTC.

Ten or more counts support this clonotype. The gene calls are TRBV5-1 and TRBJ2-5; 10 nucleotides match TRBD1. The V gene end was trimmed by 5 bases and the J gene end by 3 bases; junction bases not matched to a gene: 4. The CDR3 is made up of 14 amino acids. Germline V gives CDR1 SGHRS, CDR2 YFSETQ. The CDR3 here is CASSPGQGEETQYF. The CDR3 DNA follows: TGCGCCAGCAGTCCAGGACAGGGGGAAGAGACCCAGTACTTC. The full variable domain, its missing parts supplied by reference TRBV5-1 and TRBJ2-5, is KAGVTQTPRYLIKTRGQQVTLSCSPISGHRSVSWYQQTPGQGLQFLFEYFSETQRNKGNFPGRFSGRQFSNSRSEMNVSTLELGDSALYLCASSPGQGEETQYFGPGTRLLVL.

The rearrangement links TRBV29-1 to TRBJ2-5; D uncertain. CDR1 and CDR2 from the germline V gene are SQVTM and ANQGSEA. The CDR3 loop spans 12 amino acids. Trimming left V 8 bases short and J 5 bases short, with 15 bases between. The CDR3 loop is CSHRRVGETQYF. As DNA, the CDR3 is TGCAGCCACCGCCGGGTAGGGGAGACCCAGTACTTC.

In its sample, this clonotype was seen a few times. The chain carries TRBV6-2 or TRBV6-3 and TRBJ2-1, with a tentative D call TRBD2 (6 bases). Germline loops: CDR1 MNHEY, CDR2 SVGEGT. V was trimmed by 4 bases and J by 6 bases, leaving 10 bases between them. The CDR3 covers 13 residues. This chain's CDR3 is CASSSWGLNEQFF. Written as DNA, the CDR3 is TGTGCCAGCAGTTCCTGGGGACTCAATGAGCAGTTCTTC.

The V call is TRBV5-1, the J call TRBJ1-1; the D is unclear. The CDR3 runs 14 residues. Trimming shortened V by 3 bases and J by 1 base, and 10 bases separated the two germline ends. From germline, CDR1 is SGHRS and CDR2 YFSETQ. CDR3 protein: CASSSYPGNTEAFF. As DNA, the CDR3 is TGCGCCAGCAGCTCGTACCCAGGGAACACTGAAGCTTTCTTT.

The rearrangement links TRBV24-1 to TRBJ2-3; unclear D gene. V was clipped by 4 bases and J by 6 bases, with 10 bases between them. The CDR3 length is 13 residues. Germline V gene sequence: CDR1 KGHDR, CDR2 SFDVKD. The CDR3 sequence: CATSDFRGDTQYF. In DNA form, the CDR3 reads TGTGCCACCAGTGACTTCCGTGGGGATACGCAGTATTTT.

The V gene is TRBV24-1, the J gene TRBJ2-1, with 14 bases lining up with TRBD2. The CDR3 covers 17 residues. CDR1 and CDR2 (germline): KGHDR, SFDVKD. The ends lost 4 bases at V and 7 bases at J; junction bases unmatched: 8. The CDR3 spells CATSDHRGLAGVNEQFF. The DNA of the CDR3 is TGTGCCACCAGTGACCACAGGGGACTAGCGGGAGTGAATGAGCAGTTCTTC.

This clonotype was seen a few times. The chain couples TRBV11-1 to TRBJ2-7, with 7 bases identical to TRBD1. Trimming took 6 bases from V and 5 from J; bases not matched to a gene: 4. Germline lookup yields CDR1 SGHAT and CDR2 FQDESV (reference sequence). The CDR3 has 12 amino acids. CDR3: CASSPDRNEQYF. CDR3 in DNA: TGTGCCAGCAGTCCGGACAGGAACGAGCAGTACTTC. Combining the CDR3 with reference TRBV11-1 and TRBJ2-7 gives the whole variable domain EAEVAQSPRYKITEKSQAVAFWCDPISGHATLYWYRQILGQGPELLVQFQDESVVDDSQLPKDRFSAERLKGVDSTLKIQPAELGDSAMYLCASSPDRNEQYFGPGTRLTVT.

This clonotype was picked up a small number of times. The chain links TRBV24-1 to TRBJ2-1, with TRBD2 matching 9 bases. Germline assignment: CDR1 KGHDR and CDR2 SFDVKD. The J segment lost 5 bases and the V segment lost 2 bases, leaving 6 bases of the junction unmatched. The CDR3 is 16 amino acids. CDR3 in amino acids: CATSDYGTSRNNEQFF. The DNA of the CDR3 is TGTGCCACCAGTGATTACGGGACTAGCCGAAACAATGAGCAGTTCTTC.